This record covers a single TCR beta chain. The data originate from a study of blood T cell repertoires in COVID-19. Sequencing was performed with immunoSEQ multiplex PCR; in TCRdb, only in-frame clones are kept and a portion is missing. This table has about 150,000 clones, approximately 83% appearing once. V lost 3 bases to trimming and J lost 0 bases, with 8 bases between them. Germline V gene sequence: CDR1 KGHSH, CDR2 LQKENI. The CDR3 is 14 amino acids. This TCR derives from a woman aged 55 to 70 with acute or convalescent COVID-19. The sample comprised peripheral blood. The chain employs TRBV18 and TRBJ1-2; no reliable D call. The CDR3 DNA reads TGTGCCAGCTCACCGCAGGAAGCTAACTATGGCTACACCTTC. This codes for CASSPQEANYGYTF.